This TCR beta chain was profiled in a study of monozygotic twins with inflammatory bowel disease. As regards this clonotype: Its antigen is unknown.

Study-wide results and limits: Healthy co-twins exceeded IBD patients in TCRbeta diversity as measured by inverse Simpson. People with IBD had fewer clonotypes in common with others than healthy twins did, especially with disease activity.

Reanalyzing the 5' RACE reads, TCRdb keeps one entry per CDR3 protein, without DNA. The sample holds around 220,000 distinct CDR3 sequences. The CDR3 sequence is 16 residues long. Germline V gene lookup returns CDR1 SGHRS and CDR2 YFSETQ. From whole blood, total RNA was isolated without any sorting of T cells. This sequence joins TRBV5-1 and TRBJ2-5; lacking DNA, the TRBD2 call made by TCRdb goes unchecked. The sequence derives from a human donor with ulcerative colitis or Crohn's disease, or a healthy co-twin of an affected twin (not recorded which). What was sequenced was blood. The CDR3 spells CASSLQTGGTRETQYF.